This T cell receptor beta chain was sequenced in a study of T cell responses to AZD1222 COVID-19 vaccine. Points from the study as a whole: Targeting of unmutated variant regions was reportedly seen in nearly half of spike-specific TCRs. Among vaccine-associated CD4 TCRs, coverage spanned spike, with dominance at 160-218 and 743-854.

Of note for this clone: Its target is unknown.

This table comes from immunoSEQ multiplex PCR, and its TCRdb copy is limited to in-frame clones, with some not included. The sample holds 150,000 to 200,000 clones; approximately 90% are singletons and the top ten take about 4.3%. The sequencing used peripheral blood, collected 28 days after the second dose of the MenACWY control vaccine. The TCR originated in an adult who received the MenACWY meningococcal vaccine as a control.

The DNA of the CDR3 is TGCAGTGCTGGCCGGGGTGAGACCCAGTACTTC. It is translated as CSAGRGETQYF. J is TRBJ2-5 and V is TRBV20-1; TRBD2 is a possible D gene (5 bases). The CDR3 contains 11 residues. Germline CDR1 and CDR2: DFQATT and SNEGSKA (reference sequence). Trimming shortened V by 5 bases and J by 5 bases, and 9 bases separated the two germline ends.